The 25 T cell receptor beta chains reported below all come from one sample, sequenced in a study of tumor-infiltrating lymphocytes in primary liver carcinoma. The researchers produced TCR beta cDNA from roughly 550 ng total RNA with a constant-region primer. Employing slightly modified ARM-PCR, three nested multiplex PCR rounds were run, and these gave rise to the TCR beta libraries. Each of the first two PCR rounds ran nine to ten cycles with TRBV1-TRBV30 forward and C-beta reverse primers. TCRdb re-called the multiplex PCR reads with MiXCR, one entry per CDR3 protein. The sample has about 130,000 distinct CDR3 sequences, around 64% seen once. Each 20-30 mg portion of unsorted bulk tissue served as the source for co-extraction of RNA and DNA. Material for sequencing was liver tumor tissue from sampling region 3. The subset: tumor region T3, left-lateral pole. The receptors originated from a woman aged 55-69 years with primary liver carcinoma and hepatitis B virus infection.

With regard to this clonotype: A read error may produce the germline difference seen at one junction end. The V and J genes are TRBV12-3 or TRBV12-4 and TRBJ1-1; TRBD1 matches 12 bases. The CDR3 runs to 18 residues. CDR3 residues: CASSLRGTGGRLATEVFF. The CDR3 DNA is TGTGCCAGCAGTCTCCGCGGGACAGGGGGCCGACTTGCAACTGAAGTTTTCTTT.

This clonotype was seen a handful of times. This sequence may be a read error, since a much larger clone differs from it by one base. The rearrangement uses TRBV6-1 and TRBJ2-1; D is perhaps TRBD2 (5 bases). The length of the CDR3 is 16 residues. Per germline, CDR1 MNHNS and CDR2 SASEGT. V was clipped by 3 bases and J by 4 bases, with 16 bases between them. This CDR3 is CASSDPSVGGYNEQFF. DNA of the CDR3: TGTGCCAGCAGTGATCCATCAGTGGGCGGGTACAATGAGCAGTTCTTC.

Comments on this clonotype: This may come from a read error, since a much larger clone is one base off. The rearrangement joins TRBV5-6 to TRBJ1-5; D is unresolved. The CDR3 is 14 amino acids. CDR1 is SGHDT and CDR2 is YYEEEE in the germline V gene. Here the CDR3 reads CASSLGRSNQPKHF. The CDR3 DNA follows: TGTGCCAGCAGCTTGGGCAGGAGCAATCAGCCCAAGCATTTT. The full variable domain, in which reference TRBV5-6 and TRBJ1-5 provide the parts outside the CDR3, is DAGVTQSPTHLIKTRGQQVTLRCSPKSGHDTVSWYQQALGQGPQFIFQYYEEEERQRGNFPDRFSGHQFPNYSSELNVNALLLGDSALYLCASSLGRSNQPKHFGDGTRLSIL.

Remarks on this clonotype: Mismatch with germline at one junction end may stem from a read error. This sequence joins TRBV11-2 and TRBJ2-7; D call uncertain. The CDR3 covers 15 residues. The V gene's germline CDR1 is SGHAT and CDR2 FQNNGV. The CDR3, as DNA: TGTACCAGCAGCTTAGAGTGGTGGCATGTCCACGAGCAGTACTTC. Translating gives CTSSLEWWHVHEQYF.

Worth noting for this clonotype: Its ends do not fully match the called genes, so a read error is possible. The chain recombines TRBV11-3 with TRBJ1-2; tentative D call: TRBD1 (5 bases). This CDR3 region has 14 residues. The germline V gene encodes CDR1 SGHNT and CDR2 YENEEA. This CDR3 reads CASSLKPEGHGYTF. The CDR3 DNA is TGTGCGAGCAGCCTAAAGCCCGAGGGGCATGGCTACACCTTC.

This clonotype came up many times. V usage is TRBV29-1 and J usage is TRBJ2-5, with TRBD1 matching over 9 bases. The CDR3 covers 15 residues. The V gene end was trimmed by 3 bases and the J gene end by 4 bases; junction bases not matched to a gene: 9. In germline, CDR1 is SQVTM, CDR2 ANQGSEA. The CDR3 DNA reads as TGCAGCGTTGAGGGGACAGGGTCTTCCCTAGAGACCCAGTACTTC. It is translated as CSVEGTGSSLETQYF.

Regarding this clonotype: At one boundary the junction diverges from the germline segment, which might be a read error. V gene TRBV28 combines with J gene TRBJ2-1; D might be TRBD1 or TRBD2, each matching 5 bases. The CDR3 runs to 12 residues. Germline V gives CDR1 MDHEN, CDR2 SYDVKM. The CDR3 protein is CASRVTGTQHFF. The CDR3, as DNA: TGTGCCAGCAGGGTGACCGGGACCCAGCACTTCTTC.

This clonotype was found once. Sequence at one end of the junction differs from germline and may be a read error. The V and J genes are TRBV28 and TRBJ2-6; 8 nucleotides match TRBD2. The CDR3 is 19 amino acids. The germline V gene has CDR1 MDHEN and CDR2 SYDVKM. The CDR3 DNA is TGTGCCAGCAGTCACCCCGGGACTAGAGGATTCTCTGGGACCAACGTCCTGACTTTC. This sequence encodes CASSHPGTRGFSGTNVLTF.

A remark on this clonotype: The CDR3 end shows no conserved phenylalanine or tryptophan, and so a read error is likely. CDR3 loop: CASSQTVAQPQHS. As DNA, the CDR3 is TGTGCTAGCAGCCAAACAGTTGCTCAGCCACAGCATTCT. This chain links TRBV4-2 with TRBJ1-5; no clear D gene. There are 13 residues in the CDR3. CDR1 is LGHNA, CDR2 YNFKEQ, per germline.

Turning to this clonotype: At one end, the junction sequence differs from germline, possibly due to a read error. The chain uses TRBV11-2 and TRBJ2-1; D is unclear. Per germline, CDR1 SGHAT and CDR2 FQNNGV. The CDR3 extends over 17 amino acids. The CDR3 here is CAGSLDEVGTVCNEQFF. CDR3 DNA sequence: TGTGCCGGCAGCTTAGATGAGGTGGGAACGGTGTGCAATGAGCAGTTCTTC.

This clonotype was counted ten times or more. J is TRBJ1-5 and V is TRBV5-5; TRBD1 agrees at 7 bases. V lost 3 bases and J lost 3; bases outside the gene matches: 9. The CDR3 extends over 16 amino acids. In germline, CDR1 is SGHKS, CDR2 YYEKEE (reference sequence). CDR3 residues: CASSSGLTGHNQPQHF. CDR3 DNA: TGTGCCAGCAGCTCGGGGTTGACAGGGCACAATCAGCCCCAGCATTTT.

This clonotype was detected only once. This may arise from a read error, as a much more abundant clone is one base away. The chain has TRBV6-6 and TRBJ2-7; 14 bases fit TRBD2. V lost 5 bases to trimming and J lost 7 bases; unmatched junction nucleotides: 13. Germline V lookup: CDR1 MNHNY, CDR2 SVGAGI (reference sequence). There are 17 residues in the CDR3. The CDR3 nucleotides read TGTGCCAGCAGTGCCGGGACTAGCGGGAGCTGGGTCGATGAGCAGTACTTC. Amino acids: CASSAGTSGSWVDEQYF.

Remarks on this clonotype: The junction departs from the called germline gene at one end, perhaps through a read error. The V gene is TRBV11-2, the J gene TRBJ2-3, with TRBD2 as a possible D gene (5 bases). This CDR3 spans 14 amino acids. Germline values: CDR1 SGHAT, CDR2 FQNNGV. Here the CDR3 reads CASSPVGRADMQYF. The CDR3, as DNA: TGTGCCAGCAGCCCAGTCGGGCGGGCAGATATGCAGTATTTT.

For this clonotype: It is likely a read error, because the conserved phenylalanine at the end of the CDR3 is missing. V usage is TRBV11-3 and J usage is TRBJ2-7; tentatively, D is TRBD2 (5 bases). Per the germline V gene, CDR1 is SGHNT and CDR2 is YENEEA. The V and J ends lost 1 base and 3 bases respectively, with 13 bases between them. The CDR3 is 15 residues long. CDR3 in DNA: TGTGCCAGCAGCTTAGGAGGGATTGGAGTCTACGAGCAGTACTTA. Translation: CASSLGGIGVYEQYL.

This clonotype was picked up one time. CDR3 sequence: CASSPLGGSTYSNQPQHF. The CDR3 nucleotides are TGTGCCAGCAGTCCCCTCGGAGGATCCACCTATAGCAATCAGCCCCAGCATTTT. V usage is TRBV28 and J usage is TRBJ1-5; D remains ambiguous. The V gene lost 5 bases and the J gene lost 0 bases, with 20 bases spanning the gap. The CDR3 is 18 residues long. Germline V lookup: CDR1 MDHEN, CDR2 SYDVKM.

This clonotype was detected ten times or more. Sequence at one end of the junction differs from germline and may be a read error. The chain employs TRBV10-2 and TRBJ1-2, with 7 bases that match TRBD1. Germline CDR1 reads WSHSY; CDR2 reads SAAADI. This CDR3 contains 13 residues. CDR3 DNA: TGCGCCAGCAACCCGACAGGGTTCTATGGCTGCACCTTC. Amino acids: CASNPTGFYGCTF.

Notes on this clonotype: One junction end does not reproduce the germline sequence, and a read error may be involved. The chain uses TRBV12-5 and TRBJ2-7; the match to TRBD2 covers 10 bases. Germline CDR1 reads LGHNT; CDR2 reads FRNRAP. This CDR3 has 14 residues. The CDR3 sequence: CASGRELAGSEQYF. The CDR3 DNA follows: TGTGCTAGTGGCCGCGAACTAGCGGGAAGCGAGCAGTATTTC.

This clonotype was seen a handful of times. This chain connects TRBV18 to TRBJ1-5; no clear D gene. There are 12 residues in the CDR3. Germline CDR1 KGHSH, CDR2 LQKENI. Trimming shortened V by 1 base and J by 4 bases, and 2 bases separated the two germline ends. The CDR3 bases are TGTGCCAGCTCACCACGTAATCAGCCCCAGCATTTT. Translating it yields CASSPRNQPQHF. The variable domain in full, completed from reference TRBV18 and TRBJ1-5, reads NAGVMQNPRHLVRRRGQEARLRCSPMKGHSHVYWYRQLPEEGLKFMVYLQKENIIDESGMPKERFSAEFPKEGPSILRIQQVVRGDSAAYFCASSPRNQPQHFGDGTRLSIL.

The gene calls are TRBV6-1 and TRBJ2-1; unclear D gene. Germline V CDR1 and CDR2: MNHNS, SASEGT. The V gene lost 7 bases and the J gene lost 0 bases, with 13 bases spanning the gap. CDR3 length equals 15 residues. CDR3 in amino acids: CASKSWFPSYNEQFF. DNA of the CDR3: TGTGCCAGCAAATCTTGGTTTCCCTCCTACAATGAGCAGTTCTTC.

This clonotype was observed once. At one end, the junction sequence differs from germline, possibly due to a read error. The CDR3 loop is CARSFTSERYNEQFF. The CDR3 DNA is TGCGCCCGCAGCTTCACTAGCGAAAGGTACAATGAGCAGTTCTTC. The V call is TRBV11-2, the J call TRBJ2-1; 7 nucleotides match TRBD2. In germline, CDR1 is SGHAT, CDR2 FQNNGV. The CDR3 has 15 residues.

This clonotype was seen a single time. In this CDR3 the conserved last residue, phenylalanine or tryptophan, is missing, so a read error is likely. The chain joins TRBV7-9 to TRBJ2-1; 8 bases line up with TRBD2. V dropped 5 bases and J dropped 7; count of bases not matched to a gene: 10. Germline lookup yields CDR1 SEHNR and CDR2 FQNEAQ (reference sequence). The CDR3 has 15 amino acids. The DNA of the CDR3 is TGTGCCAGCAGCCCGGGGACTAGTGTATATAATGAGCAGTTCTTA. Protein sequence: CASSPGTSVYNEQFL.

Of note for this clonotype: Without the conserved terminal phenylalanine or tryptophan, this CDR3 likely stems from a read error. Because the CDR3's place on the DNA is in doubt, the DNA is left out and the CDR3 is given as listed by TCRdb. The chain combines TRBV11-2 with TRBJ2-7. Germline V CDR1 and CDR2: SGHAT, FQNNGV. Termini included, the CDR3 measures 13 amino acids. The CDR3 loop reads CASSLVFASDRNI.

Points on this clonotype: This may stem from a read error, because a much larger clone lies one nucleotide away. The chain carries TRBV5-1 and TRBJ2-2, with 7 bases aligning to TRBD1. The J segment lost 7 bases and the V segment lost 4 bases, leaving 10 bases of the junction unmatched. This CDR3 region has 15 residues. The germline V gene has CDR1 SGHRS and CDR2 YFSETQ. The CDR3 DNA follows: TGCGCCAGCAGCGTCACAGGGGACGCGGGCGGGGAGCTGTTTTTT. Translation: CASSVTGDAGGELFF.

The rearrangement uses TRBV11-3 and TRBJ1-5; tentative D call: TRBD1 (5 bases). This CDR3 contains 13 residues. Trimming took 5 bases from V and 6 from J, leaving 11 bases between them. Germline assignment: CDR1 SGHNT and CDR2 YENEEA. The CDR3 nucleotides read TGTGCCAGCAGCCCTAGACAGAGTCAGCCCCAGCATTTT. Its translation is CASSPRQSQPQHF.

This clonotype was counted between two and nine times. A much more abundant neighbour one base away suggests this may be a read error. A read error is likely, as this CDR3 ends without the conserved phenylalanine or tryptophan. CDR3 region: CASSQGSKYNQETQYL. CDR3 nucleotide sequence: TGCGCCAGCAGCCAAGGGTCGAAATACAACCAAGAGACCCAGTACCTC. The V call is TRBV4-1, the J call TRBJ2-5; D ambiguous. V lost 1 base, J lost 0 bases, and 12 bases lay in between. In germline, CDR1 is MGHRA, CDR2 YSYEKL. The CDR3 sequence is 16 residues long.